This T cell receptor beta chain derives from a study of blood T cells in healthy people across ages. Regarding the study as a whole: Not knowing donor CMV status may have confounded expanded clonotype changes.

The germline V and J ends were trimmed by 6 bases and 4 bases, with 15 bases remaining between them. The CDR3 is made up of 14 amino acids. Germline V gives CDR1 SGHRS, CDR2 YFSETQ. Remarks on this clonotype: Antigen: not known.

The sample providers were healthy Caucasian people from Russia, aged about 6 to 100. Each donor had around 10 milliliters of peripheral blood drawn. Through a sample-barcoded 5' primer and a J-beta primer mix, a second PCR was run for about 6 to 11 cycles. Every molecule of cDNA carried a tag from a template-switch adaptor with 12 random nucleotides. One entry per CDR3 protein, called by TCRdb with MiXCR from the 5' RACE reads. The sample consists of 800,000 to 950,000 distinct CDR3 sequences, around 48% of them appearing once. The TCR was taken from a man aged 30 to 45 in good health. The rearrangement joins TRBV5-1 to TRBJ2-3, with D possibly being TRBD1 (6 bases). The sequencing sample was made of blood. The CDR3 bases are TGCGCCAGCAACCCGGACAGACAGCCAGATACGCAGTATTTT. Residues: CASNPDRQPDTQYF.